One sample yielded the 18 T cell receptor beta chains listed below, sequenced in a study of cytomegalovirus exposure and HLA in healthy donors. Primers for the PCR totalled 60 Vbeta and 13 Jbeta. TCRdb keeps only in-frame clones here, not all; method: immunoSEQ multiplex PCR. Here the sample spans 160,000 or so clones, roughly four fifths being singletons. Sequencing used PBMCs. The source is a man aged 35-49 years in good health and CMV-seronegative.

The V call is TRBV12-5, the J call TRBJ2-1; 9 bases map to TRBD2. Per germline, CDR1 LGHNT and CDR2 FRNRAP. The CDR3 sequence is 15 residues long. V dropped 6 bases and J dropped 10; count of bases not matched to a gene: 13. The CDR3 nucleotides read TGTGCTAGTGGACTTAGCGGGGGCTCAGAAAAAGAGCAGTTCTTC. It specifies CASGLSGGSEKEQFF.

The chain carries TRBV5-6 and TRBJ2-5; no reliable D call. The J call may be wrong; the DNA end is better matched by TRBJ2-7. Germline-derived CDR1 and CDR2 are SGHDT and YYEEEE. The CDR3 loop spans 16 amino acids. The CDR3 nucleotides read TGTGCCAGCAGCTTGGGCCCCAGAGAGGCGGCCTACGAGCAGTACTTC. It encodes CASSLGPREAAYEQYF.

The chain has TRBV30 and TRBJ2-5; D gene uncertain. The DNA end lines up better with TRBJ2-7; the J call may be wrong. The CDR3 sequence is 12 residues long. Germline CDR1 and CDR2: GTSNPN and SVGIG (reference sequence). The CDR3 bases are TGTGCCTGGAGTACCCCCCGCCACGAGCAGTACTTC. Protein: CAWSTPRHEQYF.

The chain combines TRBV30 with TRBJ2-7; D is unclear. V lost 4 bases, J lost 9 bases, and 13 bases lay in between. CDR1 and CDR2 from the germline V gene are GTSNPN and SVGIG (reference sequence). CDR3 size: 11 residues. CDR3 protein: CAWTSAAMQYF. The CDR3 DNA follows: TGTGCCTGGACGAGTGCCGCGATGCAGTACTTC.

The chain couples TRBV6-6 to TRBJ2-5; TRBD2 is a possible D gene (5 bases). Germline assignment: CDR1 MNHNY and CDR2 SVGAGI (reference sequence). The CDR3 extends over 14 amino acids. The V gene lost 6 bases and the J gene lost 7 bases, with 18 bases spanning the gap. CDR3 nucleotides: TGTGCCAGCAGCAGAGACCCATCCGGAGGGACCCAGTACTTC. This translates into CASSRDPSGGTQYF.

The chain couples TRBV6-4 to TRBJ2-6, with a weak D call TRBD1 (5 bases). CDR1 and CDR2 (germline): MRHNA, SNTAGT. V was clipped by 3 bases and J by 3 bases, with 15 bases between them. The CDR3 extends over 17 amino acids. The CDR3 region has the DNA TGTGCCAGCAGTGAATTCTACTCAGGGTTTGGGGCCAACGTCCTGACTTTC. Its protein is CASSEFYSGFGANVLTF.

The genes are TRBV7-9 and TRBJ2-7, with 16 bases lining up with TRBD2. Germline CDR1 SEHNR, CDR2 FQNEAQ (reference sequence). V was clipped by 4 bases and J by 6 bases; unmatched bases: 6. The CDR3 runs to 16 residues. The CDR3 protein is CASSSGLAGGRGEQYF. CDR3 DNA: TGTGCCAGCAGCTCGGGACTAGCGGGGGGGCGAGGCGAGCAGTACTTC.

V usage is TRBV7-9 and J usage is TRBJ1-1; D gene unclear. CDR1 SEHNR and CDR2 FQNEAQ come from the germline V gene (reference sequence). The V and J ends lost 3 bases and 4 bases respectively, with 12 bases between them. The length of the CDR3 is 14 residues. The CDR3 sequence: CASSLLAFPTEAFF. CDR3 in DNA: TGTGCCAGCAGCTTGTTAGCCTTCCCCACTGAAGCTTTCTTT.

The gene calls are TRBV19 and TRBJ2-5, with no clear D. The CDR3 totals 13 residues. CDR1 and CDR2 from the germline V gene are LNHDA and SQIVND (reference sequence). V lost 8 bases and J 0 bases, leaving 10 bases between the germline ends. CDR3 protein: CASQLNYQETQYF. In nucleotides, the CDR3 is TGTGCCAGTCAACTCAACTACCAAGAGACCCAGTACTTC.

This chain connects TRBV7-6 to TRBJ2-7; D possibly corresponds to TRBD2 (5 bases). The CDR3 has 14 residues. Germline-derived CDR1 and CDR2 are SGHVS and FNYEAQ. Between the trimmed V and J ends, which lost 2 bases and 2 bases, there was a span of 10 bases. The CDR3 region is CASSLRLPPYEQYF. In nucleotides, the CDR3 is TGTGCCAGCAGCTTAAGACTACCACCCTACGAGCAGTACTTC.

V and J are TRBV6-1 and TRBJ2-7; 7 bases fit TRBD2. The CDR3 loop spans 14 amino acids. J was trimmed by 5 bases and V by 4 bases; bases with no gene match: 8. Per the germline V gene, CDR1 is MNHNS and CDR2 is SASEGT. The chain's CDR3 is CASSGEGVYHEQYF. The CDR3 nucleotides are TGTGCCAGCAGTGGGGAGGGAGTTTACCACGAGCAGTACTTC.

In this sample, this clone turned up a few times. The CDR3 DNA reads as TGTGCCAGCAGCTTGAGGGGGGCCAAAAACATTCAGTACTTC. It is translated as CASSLRGAKNIQYF. This chain links TRBV5-4 with TRBJ2-4, with D possibly TRBD1 on 6 matching bases. Germline V gene sequence: CDR1 SGHNT, CDR2 YYREEE (reference sequence). The CDR3 is 14 residues long. The ends were cut back, 1 base at V and 1 base at J, with 6 bases in the middle.

This clone was detected only a few times. At one of its ends the junction is not consistent with the germline gene, which may arise from a read error. The CDR3 DNA follows: TGTGCCAGCAGTTACTCGATGGGACAGAACAATGAAGCTTTCTTT. Amino acid sequence: CASSYSMGQNNEAFF. V usage is TRBV6-5 and J usage is TRBJ1-1; 7 nucleotides match TRBD1. Germline V CDR1 and CDR2: MNHEY, SVGAGI. The CDR3 is 15 residues long.

The chain links TRBV19 to TRBJ1-1; no clear D gene. Germline V gene data show CDR1 as LNHDA and CDR2 as SQIVND (reference sequence). Trimming removed 3 bases at V and 3 bases at J, with 11 bases between. The CDR3 runs 14 residues. CDR3 bases: TGTGCCAGTAGTATTATCTCCCGTTACACTGAAGCTTTCTTT. Translating gives CASSIISRYTEAFF.

V is TRBV30 and J is TRBJ2-1, with 8 bases that match TRBD1. This CDR3 spans 14 amino acids. Germline V lookup: CDR1 GTSNPN, CDR2 SVGIG (reference sequence). Losses at the gene ends were 5 bases for V and 2 bases for J; bases not matched to a gene: 5. This CDR3 reads CAWCDRGPYNEQFF. For the CDR3, the DNA is TGTGCCTGGTGTGACAGGGGCCCCTACAATGAGCAGTTCTTC.

This chain connects TRBV6-1 to TRBJ2-3, with 11 bases fitting TRBD2. CDR3 length equals 15 residues. Losses at the gene ends were 1 base for V and 4 bases for J; bases not matched to a gene: 1. Germline V lookup: CDR1 MNHNS, CDR2 SASEGT. For the CDR3, the DNA is TGTGCCAGCAGTGAAGTAGCGGGGGGGGCAGATACGCAGTATTTT. It yields the protein CASSEVAGGADTQYF.

This chain joins TRBV7-9 and TRBJ2-2; 8 positions agree with TRBD2. The CDR3 sequence is 16 residues long. The V and J ends lost 5 bases and 7 bases, in that order; junction bases with no gene match: 12. Germline CDR1 reads SEHNR; CDR2 reads FQNEAQ (reference sequence). CDR3 amino acids: CASSTRESGGLGELFF. The CDR3 DNA reads as TGTGCCAGCAGCACCCGGGAGAGCGGGGGCCTCGGGGAGCTGTTTTTT.

This chain uses TRBV23-1 with TRBJ1-6; TRBD1 matches at 7 bases. TRBV23-1 is identified as an open reading frame with a role that is uncertain. The CDR3 is 17 residues long. V shed 2 bases and J 5 bases; nucleotides not matched to a gene: 9. CDR3 DNA sequence: TGCGCCAGCAGTCAACCCGGGACAGCTCATGATAATTCACCCCTCCACTTT. Translated: CASSQPGTAHDNSPLHF.